This TCR beta chain came from a study of T-cell reconstitution after alpha-beta-depleted transplantation in children. TCRbeta library preparation incorporated unique molecular identifiers. TCRdb re-called the PCR reads with MiXCR, one entry per CDR3 protein. The repertoire consists of roughly 220,000 distinct CDR3 sequences, with around 8.9% occurring once and the leading ten covering approximately 4.7%. This clonotype was observed many times. The CDR3 consists of 16 residues. After removal of 3 bases from V and 4 bases from J, the junction contained 8 bases not matched to a gene. The germline gives CDR1 SGHDT, CDR2 YYEEEE.

Sequenced here: PBMCs from the stem cell graft donor, sampled from the stem cell graft. This chain joins TRBV5-6 and TRBJ2-5; 11 positions match TRBD1. The clonotype originates from a human donor who donated a stem cell graft to a child with SCID. The CDR3 reads CASSSLRTGGLETQYF. CDR3 in DNA: TGTGCCAGCAGCTCACTAAGGACAGGGGGCCTAGAGACCCAGTACTTC.